These T cell receptor beta chains were read from a single sample in a study of naive and memory T cell subsets. MiXCR was run by TCRdb on the 5' RACE reads, yielding one entry per CDR3 protein. Among about 48,000 distinct CDR3 sequences listed, about 4.4% were seen once. The receptors here all came from a female donor in good health. Both conserved end residues are part of each CDR3. Each record gives: D gene, J gene, V gene, clone size, CDR3 DNA, CDR3 protein. D genes are given only for firm matches. Rows give clone size only sometimes, using once, few, many, or a class for an expanded clone.

TRBD1 TRBJ2-1 TRBV6-2/TRBV6-3 many TGTGCCAGCAGTTACGGGACAGGGGGTCCCCCCTACAATGAGCAGTTCTTC CASSYGTGGPPYNEQFF
TRBD2 TRBJ2-1 TRBV7-9 many TGTGCCAGCAGCCCTCTACCGACTAGCTTGGCCAGCTACAATGAGCAGTTCTTC CASSPLPTSLASYNEQFF
NA TRBJ2-5 TRBV20-1 NA TGCAGTGCTGAGGACGGACGGCAAGAGACCCAGTACTTC CSAEDGRQETQYF
TRBD1 TRBJ2-1 TRBV7-2 many TGTGCCAGCAGCTCGACAGGGCCGGCGGTCGGAGAGCAGTTCTTC CASSSTGPAVGEQFF
NA TRBJ2-1 TRBV7-3 many TGTGCCAGCGGCGGGGGCAGTGGGGCCAATGAGCAGTTCTTC CASGGGSGANEQFF
NA TRBJ2-1 TRBV6-2/TRBV6-3 NA TGTGCCAGCAGCCCAGGTTTCAATGAGCAGTTCTTC CASSPGFNEQFF
TRBD2 TRBJ2-1 TRBV6-1 many TGTGCCAGCAGTGAGGGACTAGCGTCCAATGAGCAGTTCTTC CASSEGLASNEQFF
TRBD2 TRBJ2-1 TRBV11-2 few TGTGCCAGCAGCTTCCAGCGGGAGGGCCAGGTTGAGCAGTTCTTC CASSFQREGQVEQFF
NA TRBJ2-3 TRBV20-1 many TGCAGTGTTTTGGTCGGGGCGGTCACAGATACGCAGTATTTT CSVLVGAVTDTQYF
TRBD2 TRBJ2-3 TRBV7-9 many TGTGCCAGCAGGAAGGTAGCGGGGACAGATACGCAGTATTTT CASRKVAGTDTQYF
NA TRBJ2-1 TRBV28 NA TGTGCCAGCAGTTCGGACAATCGCTCCTACAATGAGCAGTTCTTC CASSSDNRSYNEQFF
TRBD2 TRBJ2-1 TRBV19 NA TGTGCCAGTAGTATCCAGACTAGCGGGAGCAGCAATGAGCAGTTCTTC CASSIQTSGSSNEQFF
NA TRBJ1-5 TRBV12-3/TRBV12-4 many TGTGCCAGCACCCTAAGACAGGTCGGGGATCAGCCCCAGCATTTT CASTLRQVGDQPQHF
NA TRBJ1-1 TRBV2 many TGTGCCAGCAGTGATAAGGGTGGTTTAGGGACTCAGGCTTTCTTT CASSDKGGLGTQAFF
TRBD1 TRBJ2-7 TRBV20-1 many TGCAGTGGACAGGGGGGGTACGAGCAGTACTTC CSGQGGYEQYF
NA TRBJ1-1 TRBV2 many TGTGCCAGCTTCCGGAAGTGGAACACTGAAGCTTTCTTT CASFRKWNTEAFF
NA TRBJ1-3 TRBV4-1 NA TGCGCCAGCAGCCAACCCCTTTCACAGCTGGCTGGAAACACCATATATTTT CASSQPLSQLAGNTIYF
NA TRBJ2-2 TRBV11-2 many TGTGCCAGCAGCTTAGTACTAGATCTAACCGGGGAGCTGTTTTTT CASSLVLDLTGELFF
NA TRBJ2-1 TRBV28 many TGTGCCAGCAGTCTCTGGGGGTATGAGCAGTTCTTC CASSLWGYEQFF
TRBD2 TRBJ2-1 TRBV20-1 many TGCAGTGCTAGGGATCTAGGGACTAGCAATGAGCAGTTCTTC CSARDLGTSNEQFF
TRBD2 TRBJ2-6 TRBV10-2 many TGCGCCAGCAGTGCGGCGGGAGGGCCTGGGGCCAACGTCCTGACTTTC CASSAAGGPGANVLTF
NA TRBJ1-2 TRBV6-5 many TGTGCCAGCAGTCCACGGGGGGGGCTCGGCTATGGCTACACCTTC CASSPRGGLGYGYTF
NA TRBJ1-6 TRBV24-1 many TGTGCCACCAGTGCAGCGGTATCGAATTCACCCCTCCACTTT CATSAAVSNSPLHF
NA TRBJ1-2 TRBV29-1 many TGCAGCGTTGGAGTTTTTTATGGCTACACCTTC CSVGVFYGYTF
NA TRBJ2-3 TRBV19 many TGTGCCACCAGCGAAGCCAGTCTCCCCGGCGCAGATACGCAGTATTTT CATSEASLPGADTQYF
TRBD1 TRBJ2-1 TRBV28 many TGTGCCAGCAGTAGCCGGGACAGGGCCAATCCAAATGAGCAGTTCTTC CASSSRDRANPNEQFF
NA TRBJ2-7 TRBV19 NA TGTGCCAGTAGTCGCTTTGACGAGCAGTACTTC CASSRFDEQYF
TRBD2 TRBJ2-2 TRBV6-5 many TGTGCCAGCAGTGAGGGCGGGACTAGGGGCGCCGGGGAGCTGTTTTTT CASSEGGTRGAGELFF
NA TRBJ2-3 TRBV18 few TGTGCCAGCTCACCCCCCCAGGGTAGCACAGATACGCAGTATTTT CASSPPQGSTDTQYF
NA TRBJ2-3 TRBV28 many TGTGCCAGCAGTTACGCCTGGAGCACAGATACGCAGTATTTT CASSYAWSTDTQYF
NA TRBJ2-2 TRBV5-4 many TGTGCCAGCAGCGCGAAGCATACAGGGTCCGGGGAGCTGTTTTTT CASSAKHTGSGELFF
TRBD1 TRBJ2-7 TRBV6-5 many TGTGCCAGCAGTTACCTGACAGGGTTGTACGAGCAGTACTTC CASSYLTGLYEQYF
TRBD1 TRBJ1-5 TRBV29-1 many TGCAGCGTTGAGACAGGGGGAAATCAGCCCCAGCATTTT CSVETGGNQPQHF
TRBD2 TRBJ2-1 TRBV4-2 many TGTGCCAGCCAGCGGGAGCTGGGAACCTACAATGAGCAGTTCTTC CASQRELGTYNEQFF
NA TRBJ2-1 TRBV20-1 many TGCAGTGCTAGAGATCTGGAGCGATACAATGAGCAGTTCTTC CSARDLERYNEQFF
NA TRBJ2-2 TRBV5-5 many TGTGCCAGCAGCTTAGAAGGTTTCGGGGAGCTGTTTTTT CASSLEGFGELFF
NA TRBJ2-5 TRBV29-1 few TGCAGCGTTGAGAGCTCCGGAGTGTGGACCCAGTACTTC CSVESSGVWTQYF
NA TRBJ1-1 TRBV29-1 many TGCAGCGTCCCCCGCGGGGGCACTGAAGCTTTCTTT CSVPRGGTEAFF
NA TRBJ1-5 TRBV29-1 many TGCAGCGTTGATGAGGGATACAATCAGCCCCAGCATTTT CSVDEGYNQPQHF
NA TRBJ1-2 TRBV19 many TGTGCCAGTGGGAAGAACCGGGACACCTATGGCTACACCTTC CASGKNRDTYGYTF
NA TRBJ2-7 TRBV6-5 many TGTGCCAGCAGAGCCCCCCCGGCGGAAGACTACGAGCAGTACTTC CASRAPPAEDYEQYF
TRBD1 TRBJ2-2 TRBV11-2 many TGTGCCAGCAGCTTATGGTCAGGGGGCACCGGGGACCTGTTTTTT CASSLWSGGTGDLFF
NA TRBJ2-1 TRBV27 many TGTGCCAGCAGTATCCGGGACTCCCCTTTGGATGAGCAGTTCTTC CASSIRDSPLDEQFF